The source of this T cell receptor beta chain is a study of CD4 T cell repertoires in COVID-19. Study-wide context: Other coronavirus spike proteins restimulated relabeled CFSE-low cells expanded with IL-2 for 10 days.

With respect to this clone: Its matching antigen is unknown.

TCRdb's copy holds only in-frame clones and misses some; the assay was immunoSEQ multiplex PCR. The data show about 75,000 clones, about four fifths seen once. Study results and caveats: Some SARS-CoV-2 clonotypes, between 7 and 25%, recurred in SARS-CoV and/or HKU1 cultures. Sharing of several most expanded SARS-CoV-2-reactive clonotypes across memory subsets suggested intraclonal diversification.

V shed 3 bases and J 2 bases; nucleotides not matched to a gene: 10. The CDR3 has 19 residues. Germline values: CDR1 MGHRA, CDR2 YSYEKL. The memory T cells were sequenced right after ex vivo isolation, without culture. This chain links TRBV4-1 with TRBJ2-1; TRBD2 agrees at 13 bases. The source was CD4+ T cells from peripheral blood, collected after recovery from COVID-19. This clonotype was obtained from a human donor who had COVID-19. CDR3 sequence (DNA): TGCGCCAGCAGCCACCTCATAGGGGGACTAGCGGGAACCTACAATGAGCAGTTCTTC. Its translation: CASSHLIGGLAGTYNEQFF.